The 28 T cell receptor beta chains below come from one sample, sequenced in a study of OX40 agonist ivuxolimab in advanced cancers. Using immunoSEQ multiplex PCR, the repertoire was profiled, and TCRdb retains in-frame clones only, with some absent. The table has about 31,000 clones, approximately 80% seen once; the top ten hold about a fifth. This specimen consisted of CD4+ or CD8+ T cells sorted from blood, obtained in a trial of the OX40 agonist ivuxolimab. The receptors originated from an adult with an advanced solid tumor such as melanoma, head and neck, liver or kidney cancer.

V usage is TRBV6-6 and J usage is TRBJ1-1, with D uncertain. Trimming removed 7 bases from V and 2 bases from J, with 5 bases in between. CDR3 size: 11 residues. Germline loops: CDR1 MNHNY, CDR2 SVGAGI (reference sequence). DNA of the CDR3: TGTGCCAGCATCGGTAACACTGAAGCTTTCTTT. This codes for CASIGNTEAFF.

The chain is built from TRBV6-6 and TRBJ2-1, with 9 positions matching TRBD1. After removal of 7 bases from V and 7 bases from J, the junction contained 14 bases not matched to a gene. The CDR3 has 16 amino acids. Germline V gene data show CDR1 as MNHNY and CDR2 as SVGAGI (reference sequence). CDR3 region: CASTGTRDRVKNEQFF. The CDR3 coding sequence is TGTGCCAGCACGGGAACCCGGGACAGGGTCAAGAATGAGCAGTTCTTC.

The chain carries TRBV7-9 and TRBJ1-1; the D gene is possibly TRBD1 (5 bases). Germline CDR1 is SEHNR and CDR2 is FQNEAQ (reference sequence). The CDR3 contains 12 residues. Trimming removed 7 bases at V and 6 bases at J, with 12 bases between. CDR3 residues: CASTPWGAEAFF. In nucleotides, the CDR3 is TGTGCCAGCACTCCGTGGGGGGCTGAAGCTTTCTTT.

The chain has TRBV4-1 and TRBJ2-5, with 9 bases identical to TRBD1. V lost 3 bases to trimming and J lost 5 bases; unmatched junction nucleotides: 7. Germline V lookup: CDR1 MGHRA, CDR2 YSYEKL. The CDR3 has 15 amino acids. The DNA of the CDR3 is TGCGCCAGCAGCCATGCCACAGGGGGCAGGGAGACCCAGTACTTC. Its translation is CASSHATGGRETQYF.

The V and J genes are TRBV2 and TRBJ2-7; 7 bases are a match to TRBD1. This CDR3 has 13 amino acids. The junction had 5 bases not matched to a gene; V was cut back by 6 bases and J by 3 bases. Germline V gene data show CDR1 as SNHLY and CDR2 as FYNNEI. CDR3 region: CASRQRDSYEQYF. The CDR3 DNA is TGTGCCAGCAGACAAAGGGACAGCTACGAGCAGTACTTC.

The chain uses TRBV12-5 and TRBJ2-3; D unresolved. V lost 1 base and J 2 bases, leaving 4 bases between the germline ends. The germline V gene has CDR1 LGHNT and CDR2 FRNRAP. The CDR3 runs 13 residues. The CDR3 DNA is TGTGCTAGTGGTTTGGGGACCACAGATACGCAGTATTTT. Translated, it gives CASGLGTTDTQYF.

The chain joins TRBV5-6 to TRBJ1-1; TRBD1 is a possible D gene (5 bases). Germline values: CDR1 SGHDT, CDR2 YYEEEE. V was clipped by 1 base and J by 10 bases, with 14 bases between them. CDR3 length: 13 residues. This chain's CDR3 is CASSLRGLRGAFF. The CDR3 DNA follows: TGTGCCAGCAGCTTGAGGGGTTTGAGGGGAGCTTTCTTT.

V usage is TRBV6-1 and J usage is TRBJ1-6; D unclear. This CDR3 contains 16 residues. Germline CDR1 reads MNHNS; CDR2 reads SASEGT. V lost 4 bases to trimming and J lost 0 bases, with 10 bases between them. Written as DNA, the CDR3 is TGTGCCAGCAGTGTCAGGTTGAGCTCCTATAATTCACCCCTCCACTTT. Its translation is CASSVRLSSYNSPLHF.

The chain employs TRBV28 and TRBJ1-1; D possibly corresponds to TRBD1 (5 bases). V was pared by 4 bases and J by 1 base, with 7 bases between. Germline lookup yields CDR1 MDHEN and CDR2 SYDVKM. This CDR3 contains 13 residues. CDR3 DNA sequence: TGTGCCAGCAGTTGGACAAGGAACACTGAAGCTTTCTTT. It encodes CASSWTRNTEAFF.

V is TRBV27 and J is TRBJ2-7; no definite D call. V lost 7 bases and J 3 bases, leaving 7 bases between the germline ends. The CDR3 consists of 11 residues. CDR1 is MNHEY and CDR2 is SMNVEV in the germline V gene (reference sequence). The CDR3 spells CASIKNYEQYF. CDR3 nucleotides: TGTGCCAGCATAAAAAACTACGAGCAGTACTTC.

This sequence joins TRBV28 and TRBJ1-1, with D unclear. Germline V lookup: CDR1 MDHEN, CDR2 SYDVKM. V shed 2 bases and J shed 3 bases, with 13 bases lying between them. The CDR3 sequence is 15 residues long. CDR3 DNA: TGTGCCAGCAGTTTAATTCTCAGGACTGACACTGAAGCTTTCTTT. Its protein product is CASSLILRTDTEAFF. Together with reference TRBV28 and TRBJ1-1, the CDR3 gives the full variable domain: DVKVTQSSRYLVKRTGEKVFLECVQDMDHENMFWYRQDPGLGLRLIYFSYDVKMKEKGDIPEGYSVSREKKERFSLILESASTNQTSMYLCASSLILRTDTEAFFGQGTRLTVV.

This chain joins TRBV7-6 and TRBJ1-1, with D uncertain. CDR1 SGHVS and CDR2 FNYEAQ come from the germline V gene. There are 13 residues in the CDR3. V was pared by 6 bases and J by 1 base, with 9 bases between. In nucleotides, the CDR3 is TGTGCCAGCAGAGGGTGGGAGAACACTGAAGCTTTCTTT. Its translation is CASRGWENTEAFF.

This chain links TRBV15 with TRBJ1-2; D remains ambiguous. Trimming removed 3 bases at V and 4 bases at J, with 12 bases between. The germline V gene encodes CDR1 LNHNV and CDR2 YYDKDF (reference sequence). The CDR3 runs to 14 residues. The CDR3: CATSRDYEGYGYTF. As DNA, the CDR3 is TGTGCCACCAGCAGGGACTATGAGGGCTATGGCTACACCTTC.

This clone was counted once. The V gene is TRBV11-2, the J gene TRBJ2-7, with D perhaps TRBD2 (5 bases). The germline V and J ends were trimmed by 3 bases and 4 bases, with 13 bases remaining between them. The length of the CDR3 is 14 residues. The germline V gene encodes CDR1 SGHAT and CDR2 FQNNGV. The CDR3: CASSLVEGVYEQYF. CDR3 nucleotide sequence: TGTGCCAGCAGCTTGGTAGAGGGAGTGTACGAGCAGTACTTC.

The chain recombines TRBV7-6 with TRBJ2-5, with no clear D. V lost 2 bases and J 1 base, leaving 17 bases between the germline ends. The germline gives CDR1 SGHVS, CDR2 FNYEAQ. This CDR3 is built from 17 residues. The CDR3 DNA reads TGTGCCAGCAGCTTAAATCTCCCGGACGCCAGCCAAGAGACCCAGTACTTC. It specifies CASSLNLPDASQETQYF.

This clone was seen a handful of times. This chain links TRBV6-1 with TRBJ1-1, with 8 bases identical to TRBD1. In germline, CDR1 is MNHNS, CDR2 SASEGT. This CDR3 contains 16 residues. V was clipped by 2 bases and J by 0 bases; unmatched bases: 5. This CDR3 reads CASSEPVRGLNTEAFF. The CDR3 DNA sequence: TGTGCCAGCAGTGAACCCGTCAGGGGGCTGAACACTGAAGCTTTCTTT.

This clone was counted a few times. This chain links TRBV11-2 with TRBJ1-2, with 10 nucleotides matching TRBD1. V shed 5 bases, J shed 5 bases, and the junction held 2 bases outside the gene matches. CDR3 length equals 13 residues. Germline V gene sequence: CDR1 SGHAT, CDR2 FQNNGV. The CDR3 bases are TGTGCCAGCAGCCCGGGACAGGGGTATGGCTACACCTTC. Translated: CASSPGQGYGYTF.

J is TRBJ2-3 and V is TRBV4-2; 13 nucleotides line up with TRBD2. The germline V gene has CDR1 LGHNA and CDR2 YNFKEQ. With V trimmed by 0 bases and J by 2 bases, 5 bases remained unmatched. The CDR3 spans 18 residues. CDR3 sequence (DNA): TGTGCCAGCAGCCAAGATAGAGGACTAGCGGGGGCCACAGATACGCAGTATTTT. Amino acids: CASSQDRGLAGATDTQYF.

This chain joins TRBV30 and TRBJ1-6; no firm D call. CDR1 is GTSNPN and CDR2 is SVGIG in the germline V gene (reference sequence). Trimming pared 0 bases from V and 8 bases from J, leaving 14 bases between. The CDR3 has 15 amino acids. The CDR3 DNA reads as TGTGCCTGGAGTGTAAGGGCCTGGATTGATTCACCCCTCCACTTT. It is translated as CAWSVRAWIDSPLHF.

The J gene is TRBJ1-5, the V gene TRBV6-1; TRBD1 is a possible D gene (6 bases). CDR3 length: 15 residues. Trimming removed 6 bases at V and 0 bases at J, with 12 bases between. The germline V gene encodes CDR1 MNHNS and CDR2 SASEGT. CDR3 DNA: TGTGCCAGCAGCGCGGGACACTATAGCAATCAGCCCCAGCATTTT. This translates into CASSAGHYSNQPQHF.

The genes are TRBV5-4 and TRBJ2-2; the D is unclear. The CDR3 sequence is 11 residues long. Trimming cost V 0 bases and J 6 bases, with 0 bases left between them. Per germline, CDR1 SGHNT and CDR2 YYREEE (reference sequence). The CDR3 DNA reads as TGTGCCAGCAGCTTGGCCGGGGAGCTGTTTTTT. Protein sequence: CASSLAGELFF.

The chain carries TRBV12-5 and TRBJ2-3; D is unresolved. The germline CDR1 and CDR2 sequences are LGHNT and FRNRAP. The length of the CDR3 is 13 residues. Trimming cost V 3 bases and J 2 bases, with 6 bases left between them. The CDR3, as DNA: TGTGCTAGTGGTTTCCTCCACACAGATACGCAGTATTTT. This gives the protein CASGFLHTDTQYF.

V and J are TRBV7-2 and TRBJ2-7; D may be TRBD1 or TRBD2 (5 bases each). This CDR3 region has 16 residues. Germline values: CDR1 SGHTA, CDR2 FQGNSA. Trimming shortened V by 5 bases and J by 4 bases, and 21 bases separated the two germline ends. The CDR3 region has the DNA TGTGCCAGCAGCGACGTTGGGACGGCTCCCGGTTACGAGCAGTACTTC. Protein sequence: CASSDVGTAPGYEQYF.

The rearrangement links TRBV7-3 to TRBJ1-1; weak D call: TRBD1 (5 bases). Trimming left V 0 bases short and J 1 base short, with 9 bases between. Germline CDR1 and CDR2: SGHTA and FQGTGA. This CDR3 is 15 amino acids long. The CDR3 protein is CASSLTGASNTEAFF. The CDR3 DNA follows: TGTGCCAGCAGCTTAACCGGGGCCTCGAACACTGAAGCTTTCTTT.

V usage is TRBV27 and J usage is TRBJ2-1; 7 nucleotides match TRBD1. Germline V lookup: CDR1 MNHEY, CDR2 SMNVEV (reference sequence). The CDR3 has 14 amino acids. Trimming at V came to 9 bases and at J to 4 bases, leaving 9 bases not matched to a gene. The CDR3 sequence is CAREPGTEYNEQFF. In nucleotides, the CDR3 is TGTGCCAGAGAGCCCGGGACAGAGTACAATGAGCAGTTCTTC.

The chain joins TRBV28 to TRBJ1-2; weak D call: TRBD1 (5 bases). Trimming removed 3 bases from V and 5 bases from J, with 16 bases in between. This CDR3 is 15 amino acids long. The germline V gene has CDR1 MDHEN and CDR2 SYDVKM. CDR3 nucleotides: TGTGCCAGCAGTTTGTGGGGGAGCAGAAGTTATGGCTACACCTTC. This encodes CASSLWGSRSYGYTF.

The genes are TRBV9 and TRBJ1-4, with a tentative D call TRBD1 (5 bases). The length of the CDR3 is 14 residues. Germline CDR1 SGDLS, CDR2 YYNGEE. V lost 3 bases and J lost 7, with 13 bases in between. This CDR3 reads CASSASLGGEKLFF. DNA for the CDR3: TGTGCCAGCAGCGCGTCTTTGGGGGGTGAAAAACTGTTTTTT.

The J gene is TRBJ2-1, the V gene TRBV6-5; TRBD2 aligns across 16 bases. Per the germline V gene, CDR1 is MNHEY and CDR2 is SVGAGI. V dropped 2 bases and J dropped 10; count of bases not matched to a gene: 5. The CDR3 totals 16 residues. The CDR3 nucleotides are TGTGCCAGCAGTTACGGGACTAGCGGGGGGGCCCGGGAGCAGTTCTTC. Encoded protein: CASSYGTSGGAREQFF.